This passage covers 7 T cell receptor beta chains from one sample sequenced in a study of T cell clonality in common variable immunodeficiency. Using immunoSEQ multiplex PCR, the repertoire was profiled, and TCRdb retains in-frame clones only, with some absent. The sample includes 30,000 to 40,000 clones, none of them occurring once. Sequencing was carried out using peripheral blood mononuclear cells. These receptors were taken from a person aged 18 to 75 in good health.

This clone was detected ten times or more. The read ends 3 residues shy of where the CDR3 ends; the end is completed using the germline J gene. This sequence joins TRBV5-1 and TRBJ1-4; TRBD1 might be the D (6 bases). This CDR3 contains 15 residues. Germline lookup yields CDR1 SGHRS and CDR2 YFSETQ. V lost 6 bases and J 4 bases, leaving 16 bases between the germline ends. The CDR3 sequence is CASTIGGASNEKLFF. The covered CDR3 bases are TGCGCCAGCACCATTGGGGGCGCGAGTAATGAAAAA.

This clone was picked up many times. The read terminates 3 residues before the CDR3 end, so the remaining end is supplied by the germline J gene. The V call is TRBV4-2, the J call TRBJ2-2, with 9 positions matching TRBD2. CDR1 and CDR2 (germline): LGHNA, YNFKEQ. Trimming at V came to 0 bases and at J to 3 bases, leaving 11 bases not matched to a gene. CDR3 length equals 19 residues. CDR3 residues: CASSQDRASGMGDTGELFF. CDR3 bases read: TGTGCCAGCAGCCAAGATCGAGCTAGCGGGATGGGGGACACCGGGGAG.

In this sample, this clone turned up many times. Coverage ceases 3 residues before the CDR3 finishes, and the germline J gene fills in the end. The chain uses TRBV28 and TRBJ1-1, with a tentative D call TRBD1 (6 bases). This CDR3 spans 14 amino acids. V dropped 7 bases and J dropped 0 bases, with 12 bases sitting between them. Germline V gene data show CDR1 as MDHEN and CDR2 as SYDVKM. Incomplete CDR3 DNA: TGTGCCAGCACCGCCGGACAGTTGAACACTGAA. It yields the protein CASTAGQLNTE. From start to end, the CDR3 is CASTAGQLNTEAFF.

This clone has ten or more counts. The CDR3 is CASSPSGSGGETQYF. CDR3 bases read: TGTGCCAGCTCACCATCCGGGAGCGGGGGGGAGACC. The rearrangement uses TRBV18 and TRBJ2-5; 9 nucleotides match TRBD2. The sequence runs out 3 residues before the end of the CDR3; the remainder is reconstructed from the germline J gene. CDR1 and CDR2 (germline): KGHSH, LQKENI. After removal of 2 bases from V and 5 bases from J, the junction contained 6 bases not matched to a gene. CDR3 size: 15 residues.

In its sample, this clone was seen many times. The read finishes 3 residues shy of the CDR3 end, and the germline J gene is used to complete it. The chain has TRBV5-1 and TRBJ2-5; 7 positions match TRBD2. The CDR3 covers 13 residues. V dropped 2 bases and J dropped 7; count of bases not matched to a gene: 5. Germline CDR1 is SGHRS and CDR2 is YFSETQ. CDR3: CASSFGGTGTQYF. The DNA read from the CDR3 is TGCGCCAGCAGCTTCGGGGGGACTGGGACC.

This clone was seen more than once but under ten times. The read ends 3 residues early relative to the CDR3; the germline J gene fills the gap. The J gene is TRBJ1-1, the V gene TRBV18, with D possibly matching TRBD1 (5 bases). Trimming removed 3 bases from V and 1 base from J, with 15 bases in between. Germline-derived CDR1 and CDR2 are KGHSH and LQKENI. CDR3 size: 16 residues. The CDR3 loop reads CASSPPGRSSNTEAFF. CDR3 DNA (partial): TGTGCCAGCTCACCTCCAGGGCGCTCCTCGAACACTGAA.

This clone was seen at least ten times. The CDR3 end lies 3 residues beyond the end of the read and is filled in from the germline J gene. The genes are TRBV20-1 and TRBJ2-3, with 9 bases identical to TRBD2. The CDR3 covers 14 residues. The V gene's germline CDR1 is DFQATT and CDR2 SNEGSKA (reference sequence). J lost 2 bases, V lost 6 bases, and 6 bases had no gene match. Here the CDR3 reads CSAEPSGVTDTQYF. The CDR3 DNA, read in part, is TGCAGTGCCGAGCCTAGCGGGGTCACAGATACG.